This T cell receptor beta chain was recovered during a study of cytomegalovirus exposure and HLA in healthy donors. Study in general: Researchers previously reported finding roughly 120 million unique TCR beta sequences from approximately 200 million T cells.

Trimming took off 7 bases at V and 4 bases at J, with 16 bases between the two ends. This CDR3 comprises 14 residues. The germline V gene has CDR1 MDHEN and CDR2 SYDVKM. General study points: For most TCR beta V segments, an earlier analysis put the productive rate at about 90% or about 30% of the time.

Comment on this clone: No antigen is known for it.

Primers: 60 Vbeta forward and 13 Jbeta reverse. Repertoires were generated with immunoSEQ multiplex PCR, while TCRdb's copy carries only in-frame clones and drops some. The sample includes more than 75,000 clones, roughly three quarters seen only once; the top ten take 3.8%. The sequenced sample consisted of PBMCs. This sequence joins TRBV28 and TRBJ1-1; D unclear. The origin of this receptor is a woman aged 40-49 years in good health and CMV-seronegative. The CDR3 DNA follows: TGTGCCAGCACCGCATCTTGGGCCGCCACTGAAGCTTTCTTT. Protein product: CASTASWAATEAFF.